This is a list of T cell receptor beta chains from one sample in a study of tumor-infiltrating lymphocytes in primary liver carcinoma. TCRdb used MiXCR to reprocess the multiplex PCR reads, holding one entry per CDR3 protein. The sample has some 120,000 distinct CDR3 sequences; around 60% are singletons. What was sequenced was liver tumor tissue from sampling region 3. These receptors were collected from a woman in her sixties or seventies with primary liver carcinoma and hepatitis B virus infection. Each CDR3 is given with its conserved first and last residue. The D gene is left open where the match is weak. Not all rows give a size; the values are once, few, many and, for expanded clones, a class.

CASTLGGSEGEAFF TGCGCCAGCACCCTCGGGGGCTCAGAGGGTGAAGCTTTCTTT TRBJ1-1 NA TRBV12-3/TRBV12-4 NA
CASNLDSEIGTQYF TGTGCCAGCAACTTAGACAGTGAGATCGGTACGCAGTATTTT TRBJ2-3 NA TRBV11-2 NA
CANGGRGSVANVLTF TGTGCTAATGGGGGACGGGGTTCTGTGGCCAACGTCCTGACCTTC TRBJ2-6 NA TRBV12-5 NA
CASSCRFTSFNEQLF TGTGCCAGCAGCTGCAGGTTTACCTCCTTCAATGAGCAGTTGTTC TRBJ2-1 NA TRBV6-2/TRBV6-3 NA
CASTGHGLAGTQEQLF TGTGCCAGCACGGGACACGGACTAGCGGGGACTCAGGAGCAGCTCTTC TRBJ2-1 NA TRBV4-2 TRBD2
CATSDTSGGSYNEQFF TGTGCCACCAGTGATACTTCAGGGGGCTCCTACAATGAGCAGTTCTTC TRBJ2-1 few TRBV24-1 TRBD1
CASSRGGSYEQYF TGTGCCAGCAGCCGGGGAGGCTCCTACGAGCAGTACTTC TRBJ2-7 many TRBV6-2/TRBV6-3 NA
CTSMLRGSYERYF TGTACCAGCATGTTACGGGGCTCCTACGAGCGGTACTTC TRBJ2-7 NA TRBV12-3/TRBV12-4 NA
CASSLSGQGGSAGNTIYF TGCGCCAGCAGCCTCTCGGGACAGGGAGGTTCGGCTGGAAACACCATATATTTT TRBJ1-3 NA TRBV4-1 TRBD1
CASSLETGSYDEQFF TGTGCCAGCAGTTTAGAGACAGGATCCTACGATGAGCAGTTCTTC TRBJ2-1 NA TRBV12-3/TRBV12-4 NA
CTGSLGWGEWGVDEQFF TGTACCGGCAGCTTAGGTTGGGGGGAGTGGGGTGTCGATGAGCAGTTCTTC TRBJ2-1 NA TRBV11-3 NA
CASSLAGTSGTGSSYNEQFF TGTGCCAGCAGCTTGGCCGGGACTAGCGGGACGGGGAGCTCCTACAATGAGCAGTTCTTC TRBJ2-1 many TRBV5-5 TRBD2
CTSSPSGAEANVLTF TGTACCAGCAGCCCCTCGGGGGCTGAGGCCAACGTCCTGACTTTT TRBJ2-6 NA TRBV11-1 NA
CASSLPFRQTCPHEQLF TGTGCCAGCAGCTTACCCTTCCGACAGACGTGTCCGCATGAGCAGCTCTTC TRBJ2-1 NA TRBV11-2 NA
CANRMTNGSSGNEQFF TGTGCCAACAGGATGACTAACGGGAGTTCGGGCAATGAGCAGTTCTTC TRBJ2-1 once TRBV12-3/TRBV12-4 NA
CASSYGGGDGYTF TGTGCCAGCAGTTACGGGGGGGGCGACGGCTACACCTTC TRBJ1-2 many TRBV6-5 NA
CASRPGTGRYSNQPQHF TGTGCCAGCAGACCCGGGACAGGGAGATATAGCAATCAGCCCCAGCATTTT TRBJ1-5 many TRBV6-5 TRBD1
CASSLSAGQRTTNEKLFF TGTGCCAGTAGCTTATCCGCGGGACAGAGAACAACTAATGAAAAACTGTTTTTT TRBJ1-4 NA TRBV7-9 TRBD1
CASSLGASGSGETQYF TGTGCCAGCAGCTTAGGGGCTAGCGGGAGCGGCGAGACCCAGTACTTC TRBJ2-5 many TRBV7-8 TRBD2
CSLGTPDEQYF TGCAGCCTCGGGACTCCCGACGAGCAGTACTTC TRBJ2-7 NA TRBV29-1 NA
CASSRSNNSPLHF TGTGCCAGCTCCCGTTCAAATAATTCACCCCTCCACTTT TRBJ1-6 NA TRBV7-6 NA
CASSFGDTGELFF TGTGCTAGCAGCTTCGGAGACACCGGGGAGCTGTTTTTT TRBJ2-2 NA TRBV7-7 NA
CASSYPGSRCKNIQYF TGTGCCAGCAGCTACCCCGGGTCGCGGTGCAAAAACATTCAGTACTTC TRBJ2-4 NA TRBV11-2 NA
CPSSVLPGYNEQFF TGTCCCAGCAGCGTCTTACCTGGTTACAATGAGCAGTTCTTC TRBJ2-1 NA TRBV11-2 NA
CASSYFPTGGGTDTQYF TGTGCCAGCAGTTACTTCCCGACGGGAGGGGGCACAGATACGCAGTATTTT TRBJ2-3 many TRBV6-5 TRBD2
CVNSFPEGTLFF TGTGTCAACAGCTTCCCCGAAGGCACTCTGTTTTTT TRBJ1-4 NA TRBV5-4 NA
CAISFLWSGRASELYF TGTGCCATCAGCTTCCTCTGGAGCGGGAGGGCCAGCGAGCTGTACTTC TRBJ2-7 NA TRBV13 TRBD2
CASSSRGGETDTQYF TGTGCCAGCAGCTCCCGGGGGGGGGAGACAGATACGCAGTATTTT TRBJ2-3 medium-sized TRBV11-2 TRBD2
CAISGSTLDTQYF TGTGCCATCAGTGGGTCGACGTTAGATACGCAGTATTTT TRBJ2-3 many TRBV10-3 NA
CSVPDKFSVAKNIQYF TGCAGTGTCCCCGACAAATTCTCCGTGGCCAAAAACATTCAGTACTTC TRBJ2-4 NA TRBV20-1 NA
CATSAESALSYNEQFF TGTGCCACCAGTGCGGAGAGCGCCCTCTCCTACAATGAGCAGTTCTTC TRBJ2-1 NA TRBV24-1 NA
CASGYDRADQPQHF TGTGCCAGCGGTTACGACAGGGCGGACCAGCCCCAGCATTTT TRBJ1-5 NA TRBV6-6 TRBD1
CANRLLTGDGETQYF TGTGCCAACAGGTTACTCACAGGGGATGGAGAGACCCAGTATTTC TRBJ2-5 few TRBV11-2 TRBD1
CAWSVRGRSRGANGYTF TGTGCCTGGAGTGTTCGGGGCAGGTCCCGGGGTGCGAATGGCTACACCTTC TRBJ1-2 NA TRBV30 NA
CASSHTRDRAQPQHF TGTGCCAGCAGCCACACCCGGGACAGGGCACAGCCCCAGCATTTT TRBJ1-5 few TRBV28 TRBD1
CSVEDEGETQYF TGCAGCGTTGAAGACGAGGGAGAGACCCAGTATTTC TRBJ2-5 NA TRBV29-1 NA
CASSLTSEGDTQYF TGTGCCAGCAGTTTGACTAGCGAGGGGGATACGCAGTATTTT TRBJ2-3 NA TRBV28 TRBD2
CASSLNQAGYTF TGTGCCAGCAGCTTAAATCAGGCCGGCTACACCTTC TRBJ1-2 medium-sized TRBV11-2 NA
CASSSRGGSYTDTQYF TGCGCCAGCAGCTCCAGAGGGGGGTCCTACACAGATACGCAGTATTTT TRBJ2-3 many TRBV5-1 NA
CASRRGTNEKLFF TGTGCTAGCAGAAGGGGGACTAATGAAAAACTGTTTTTT TRBJ1-4 NA TRBV11-1 NA
CASSSGTDNPPLHF TGCGCCAGCAGCTCCGGGACAGATAATCCACCCCTCCACTTT TRBJ1-6 NA TRBV5-1 TRBD1
CVNSSGTSAKLDTQYF TGTGTCAACAGCTCCGGGACTAGCGCCAAGCTAGATACGCAGTATTTT TRBJ2-3 NA TRBV11-2 TRBD2